This T cell receptor (beta chain) was documented in a study of T-cell memory formation after mild COVID-19. Looking at the study overall: TCR clusters showed largely donor specificity.

One entry per CDR3 protein results from TCRdb running MiXCR on the 5' RACE reads. Of about 430,000 distinct CDR3 sequences in the sample, approximately 25% were seen once. Study-level results: Clones that contracted from day 15 to 85 were balanced CD4/CD8, while later expanders leaned CD4+.

With 4 bases removed from V and 2 bases from J, the gap between germline ends came to 14 bases. The germline CDR1 and CDR2 sequences are MNHEY and SVGAGI. This CDR3 contains 15 residues. Comments on this clonotype: Its antigen is not known.

The sequence derives from an adult woman who had mild COVID-19 (a few samples of this study predate the infection). Cell type and time point are not known. The V and J genes are TRBV6-5 and TRBJ1-2; TRBD1 is a possible D gene (6 bases). Sequencing was carried out using PBMCs or a T cell subset sorted from them (not recorded which). CDR3 protein: CASSSLSTGNYGYTF. DNA of the CDR3: TGTGCCAGCAGTTCCCTGTCCACAGGGAACTATGGCTACACCTTC.